The 11 T cell receptor beta chains given below trace back to one sample, sequenced in a study of control samples from healthy donors and cancer patients. Sequencing used immunoSEQ multiplex PCR; TCRdb keeps in-frame clones, though not all of them. The sample includes about 110,000 clones, about 80% of them seen just once. Sequencing input: blood. The receptors were gathered from a man aged 18 to 29 in good health.

The chain has TRBV5-8 and TRBJ2-5; a weak D match, TRBD1 (5 bases). The CDR3 has 14 residues. V was shortened by 2 bases and J by 1 base, with 9 bases between the two germline ends. Germline CDR1 SGHTS, CDR2 YDEGEE. The CDR3 region has the DNA TGTGCCAGCAGCTTTAGAACAGGCCAAGAGACCCAGTACTTC. Translated: CASSFRTGQETQYF. Based on the CDR3 plus reference TRBV5-8 and TRBJ2-5, the full variable domain is EAGVTQSPTHLIKTRGQQATLRCSPISGHTSVYWYQQALGLGLQFLLWYDEGEERNRGNFPPRFSGRQFPNYSSELNVNALELEDSALYLCASSFRTGQETQYFGPGTRLLVL.

This clone was recorded a few times. This chain links TRBV7-2 with TRBJ2-1, with D uncertain. The germline CDR1 and CDR2 sequences are SGHTA and FQGNSA. The length of the CDR3 is 17 residues. Trimming cost V 3 bases and J 7 bases, with 22 bases left between them. CDR3 sequence reads: CASSFLTFPAEKNEQFF. The CDR3 DNA sequence: TGTGCCAGCAGCTTCCTTACTTTTCCCGCGGAGAAGAATGAGCAGTTCTTC.

This clone was recorded a few times. The chain employs TRBV11-2 and TRBJ1-3; D perhaps matches TRBD1 (5 bases). The CDR3 runs 15 residues. Trimming stripped 3 bases from V and 0 bases from J, with 9 bases between. The germline gives CDR1 SGHAT, CDR2 FQNNGV. The CDR3 sequence: CASSLGRSSGNTIYF. For the CDR3, the DNA is TGTGCCAGCAGCTTGGGACGGAGCTCTGGAAACACCATATATTTT.

The chain carries TRBV20-1 and TRBJ2-7; 11 bases line up with TRBD2. Germline values: CDR1 DFQATT, CDR2 SNEGSKA (reference sequence). V dropped 3 bases and J dropped 6; count of bases not matched to a gene: 7. This CDR3 has 14 amino acids. The CDR3 spells CSASGTSGGAEQYF. The DNA for the CDR3 is TGCAGTGCTAGTGGAACTAGCGGGGGTGCCGAGCAGTACTTC.

V usage is TRBV19 and J usage is TRBJ1-1, with TRBD1 matching over 8 bases. Trimming at V came to 3 bases and at J to 1 base, leaving 1 base not matched to a gene. The CDR3 runs to 14 residues. In germline, CDR1 is LNHDA, CDR2 SQIVND (reference sequence). CDR3 bases: TGTGCCAGTAGTATGGGGACAGGGAACACTGAAGCTTTCTTT. Its protein is CASSMGTGNTEAFF.

V gene TRBV3-1 (or the pseudogene TRBV3-2) combines with J gene TRBJ1-1; D not resolved. The CDR3 is 17 amino acids. Deletions cut 0 bases from V and 0 bases from J, with 14 bases between. Germline V lookup: CDR1 LGHDT, CDR2 YNNKEL (reference sequence). The DNA for the CDR3 is TGTGCCAGCAGCCAAGAAGCAACACGGGCGGTGAACACTGAAGCTTTCTTT. This gives the protein CASSQEATRAVNTEAFF.

The rearrangement links TRBV18 to TRBJ2-3, with no clear D. Germline CDR1 KGHSH, CDR2 LQKENI. The CDR3 sequence is 13 residues long. V lost 5 bases, J lost 5 bases, and 11 bases lay in between. In DNA, the CDR3 is TGTGCCAGCTCAACTTACACGCAAGATACGCAGTATTTT. Translated: CASSTYTQDTQYF. Combining the CDR3 with reference TRBV18 and TRBJ2-3 gives the whole variable domain NAGVMQNPRHLVRRRGQEARLRCSPMKGHSHVYWYRQLPEEGLKFMVYLQKENIIDESGMPKERFSAEFPKEGPSILRIQQVVRGDSAAYFCASSTYTQDTQYFGPGTRLTVL.

The chain employs TRBV18 and TRBJ2-3; maybe TRBD2 (7 bases). The ends were cut back, 3 bases at V and 2 bases at J, with 21 bases in the middle. CDR1 and CDR2 (germline): KGHSH, LQKENI. This CDR3 has 18 amino acids. The CDR3: CASSPGEGAGAPTDTQYF. CDR3 DNA sequence: TGTGCCAGCTCACCCGGCGAGGGCGCGGGGGCCCCCACAGATACGCAGTATTTT. Based on the CDR3 plus reference TRBV18 and TRBJ2-3, the full variable domain is NAGVMQNPRHLVRRRGQEARLRCSPMKGHSHVYWYRQLPEEGLKFMVYLQKENIIDESGMPKERFSAEFPKEGPSILRIQQVVRGDSAAYFCASSPGEGAGAPTDTQYFGPGTRLTVL.

The chain recombines TRBV28 with TRBJ2-1; D possibly corresponds to TRBD1 (6 bases). This CDR3 spans 14 amino acids. Trimming took 8 bases from V and 9 from J, leaving 20 bases between them. Looked up from germline, CDR1 is MDHEN and CDR2 is SYDVKM. DNA for the CDR3: TGTGCCAGCGTCAAGGGACATAGGGTTGGTGAGCAGTTCTTC. Its translation is CASVKGHRVGEQFF.

The gene calls are TRBV3-1 (or the pseudogene TRBV3-2) and TRBJ1-1; TRBD1 matches at 10 bases. This CDR3 is 13 amino acids long. From germline, CDR1 is LGHDT and CDR2 YNNKEL (reference sequence). J lost 4 bases, V lost 6 bases, and 2 bases had no gene match. CDR3 DNA: TGTGCCAGCAGTTGGACAGGGGGCACTGAAGCTTTCTTT. It translates to CASSWTGGTEAFF.

This clone was observed a few times. The chain carries TRBV19 and TRBJ1-4; D call uncertain. Germline CDR1 reads LNHDA; CDR2 reads SQIVND (reference sequence). This CDR3 spans 16 amino acids. V lost 6 bases to trimming and J lost 5 bases, with 19 bases between them. CDR3 in DNA: TGTGCCAGTAGCGCCTCCGTATTATTGCAGAATGAAAAACTGTTTTTT. Translation: CASSASVLLQNEKLFF.